Below, 2 T cell receptor beta chains from the same sample are listed, as sequenced in a study of glioma-infiltrating T cells. The iRepertoire nested amplicon-rescue multiplex PCR amplified TCR alpha and beta CDR3s from RNA. TCRdb analysed the multiplex PCR reads with MiXCR anew, one entry per CDR3 protein. The sample records approximately 190,000 distinct CDR3 sequences, over 30% being singletons. Sequences were obtained from glioma tissue, nonneoplastic brain tissue, or PBMCs (not recorded which). These receptor sequences come from a human donor with low-grade glioma or glioblastoma, undergoing nonglioma brain surgery, or in good health (not recorded which).

This clonotype was observed a handful of times. The V and J genes are TRBV5-1 and TRBJ1-1; D perhaps matches TRBD1 (6 bases). This CDR3 is built from 14 residues. The V end was cut by 5 bases, the J end by 6 bases, with 17 bases between. In germline, CDR1 is SGHRS, CDR2 YFSETQ. CDR3 coding DNA: TGCGCCAGCAGACCGGGGGCCCTTGGGTCTGAAGCTTTCTTT. As protein: CASRPGALGSEAFF.

The gene calls are TRBV3-1 and TRBJ1-1; TRBD1 agrees at 10 bases. The CDR3 covers 16 residues. Germline V lookup: CDR1 LGHDT, CDR2 YNNKEL (reference sequence). The V segment lost 0 bases and the J segment 3 bases; nucleotides outside the gene matches: 4. Here the CDR3 reads CASSQDQGTGDTEAFF. For the CDR3, the DNA is TGTGCCAGCAGCCAAGATCAAGGGACAGGGGACACTGAAGCTTTCTTT. Combining the CDR3 with reference TRBV3-1 and TRBJ1-1 gives the whole variable domain DTAVSQTPKYLVTQMGNDKSIKCEQNLGHDTMYWYKQDSKKFLKIMFSYNNKELIINETVPNRFSPKSPDKAHLNLHINSLELGDSAVYFCASSQDQGTGDTEAFFGQGTRLTVV.